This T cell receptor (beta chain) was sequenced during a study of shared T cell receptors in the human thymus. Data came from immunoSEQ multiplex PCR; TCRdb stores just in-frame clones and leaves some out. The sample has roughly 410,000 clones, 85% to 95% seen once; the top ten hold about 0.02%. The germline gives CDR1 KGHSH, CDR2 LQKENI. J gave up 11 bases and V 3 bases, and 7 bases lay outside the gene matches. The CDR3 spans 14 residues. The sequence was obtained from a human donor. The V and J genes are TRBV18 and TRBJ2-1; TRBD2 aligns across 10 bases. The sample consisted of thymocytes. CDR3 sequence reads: CASSPPGLAKQQFF. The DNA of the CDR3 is TGTGCCAGCTCACCTCCGGGACTAGCGAAACAGCAGTTCTTC.